This note documents a single T cell receptor beta chain sequence. What it binds is not known. The conserved closing phenylalanine or tryptophan is absent in this CDR3, likely reflecting a read error. No cell sorting was done before RNA was extracted from the tissue. The normal lung tissue was taken more than 3 cm from the tumor edge. Between August and November 2014, newly diagnosed, chemotherapy-naive lung cancer patients underwent thoracic surgery in China. The sample comes from a study of tumor and adjacent non-tumor tissue in lung cancer. General observations from the study: Higher tumor TCR diversity was associated with shorter survival. Compared with tumor, normal lung showed significantly lower TCR diversity. Tumor repertoires had a smaller top 100 clone share than normal lung.

The CDR3 extends over 14 amino acids. Germline CDR1 reads SQVTM; CDR2 reads ANQGSEA. TCRbeta libraries were built with three rounds of nested PCR, modified from ARM-PCR. TCRdb redid the calling of the multiplex PCR reads with MiXCR, one entry per CDR3 protein. The table has roughly 67,000 distinct CDR3 sequences, around three quarters seen once; the top ten hold 45%. This TCR derives from a man in his sixties with non-small cell lung cancer. The J gene is TRBJ2-7, the V gene TRBV29-1, with D perhaps given as TRBD1 or TRBD2 (6 bases each). Sequencing was carried out using distant non-tumor lung tissue. The CDR3, as DNA: TGCGGCGCTCAGGGAGGCAGGGGTGGACACGAGCAGTACTTA. As protein: CGAQGGRGGHEQYL.